Sample share makes the clone carrying this TCR beta chain medium-sized (0.01 to 0.1%). This sample stems from a study of CD4 and CD8 cells across lung adenocarcinoma regions. The patients had localized lung adenocarcinoma, a non-small cell subtype. Germline V gene lookup returns CDR1 SGHTA and CDR2 FQGTGA. CDR3 length equals 14 residues. Trimming at V came to 6 bases and at J to 2 bases, leaving 3 bases not matched to a gene. TCRdb called the PCR reads again in MiXCR, with one record for every CDR3 protein. The table records about 20,000 distinct CDR3 sequences, over 50% of them present only once. This chain connects TRBV7-3 to TRBJ2-2; 7 bases agree with TRBD2. The sequence was obtained from a female donor with lung adenocarcinoma. The CD4 and CD8 labels of this study may be unreliable. Sequenced sample: CD8+ T cells from the center of a lung tumor. CDR3 sequence: CASRGGSNTGELFF. The CDR3 coding sequence is TGTGCCAGCAGAGGCGGGAGCAACACCGGGGAGCTGTTTTTT.